These 18 T cell receptor beta chains were sequenced from one sample in a study of blood T cells in healthy people across ages. Primed by a sample-barcoded 5' primer and a J-beta primer mix, a second PCR proceeded for 7 to 11 cycles. TCRdb reanalysed the 5' RACE reads using MiXCR and keeps one entry per CDR3 protein. In the table there are roughly 730,000 distinct CDR3 sequences, around three fifths of which are singletons. The sample consisted of blood. These receptors came from a man aged 40-50 years in good health.

The chain uses TRBV7-9 and TRBJ1-5; D unresolved. Trimming shortened V by 1 base and J by 2 bases, and 12 bases separated the two germline ends. The CDR3 totals 16 residues. CDR1 SEHNR and CDR2 FQNEAQ come from the germline V gene (reference sequence). CDR3 loop: CASSLDLTYGNQPQHF. As DNA, the CDR3 is TGTGCCAGCAGCTTAGATCTGACATACGGCAATCAGCCCCAGCATTTT.

Of note for this clonotype: A much larger clone lies a single base off, so this may be a read error. V usage is TRBV29-1 and J usage is TRBJ2-7; D gene ambiguous. V was shortened by 7 bases and J by 0 bases, with 10 bases between the two germline ends. Germline CDR1 SQVTM, CDR2 ANQGSEA. CDR3 length: 12 amino acids. The CDR3 DNA sequence: TGCAGCGGGGCCGAGAGCTCCTACGAGCAGTACTTC. Translation: CSGAESSYEQYF.

This sequence joins TRBV11-1 and TRBJ2-5; 13 bases are a match to TRBD2. CDR3 size: 21 residues. From germline, CDR1 is SGHAT and CDR2 FQDESV (reference sequence). J gave up 1 base and V 5 bases, and 19 bases lay outside the gene matches. The CDR3 loop is CASSIPSLAGGHRETQETQYF. CDR3 nucleotides: TGTGCCAGCAGCATACCCTCACTAGCGGGAGGGCATCGGGAAACCCAAGAGACCCAGTACTTC.

This clonotype occurred a few times. The genes are TRBV7-2 and TRBJ1-2; 7 nucleotides agree with TRBD1. The CDR3 is 15 residues long. The V gene's germline CDR1 is SGHTA and CDR2 FQGNSA. J lost 1 base, V lost 1 base, and 3 bases had no gene match. The CDR3 region has the DNA TGTGCCAGCAGCTTAGGAGACAGGGATAACTATGGCTACACCTTC. Translation gives CASSLGDRDNYGYTF.

This clonotype has just a few counts. The chain joins TRBV20-1 to TRBJ2-3; TRBD2 aligns across 7 bases. J lost 0 bases, V lost 0 bases, and 3 bases had no gene match. Germline V gene lookup returns CDR1 DFQATT and CDR2 SNEGSKA (reference sequence). This CDR3 has 15 residues. CDR3 sequence: CSARDLAASTDTQYF. The CDR3 nucleotides read TGCAGTGCTAGAGATCTAGCGGCGAGCACAGATACGCAGTATTTT.

CDR3 in DNA: TGTGCCAGCAGCCCCGGGACATTCGCCAACGTCCTGACTTTC. It codes for CASSPGTFANVLTF. The chain is built from TRBV2 and TRBJ2-6; a possible D gene is TRBD1 (6 bases). V lost 6 bases, J lost 7 bases, and 13 bases lay in between. The germline V gene encodes CDR1 SNHLY and CDR2 FYNNEI. The CDR3 length is 14 residues.

The V and J genes are TRBV5-1 and TRBJ2-7; tentatively, D is TRBD1 (6 bases). CDR1 is SGHRS, CDR2 YFSETQ, per germline. Trimming took off 4 bases at V and 0 bases at J, with 11 bases between the two ends. This CDR3 spans 14 amino acids. For the CDR3, the DNA is TGCGCCAGCAGCATAACAGGGTACTCCTACGAGCAGTACTTC. It translates to CASSITGYSYEQYF.

The chain uses TRBV3-1 and TRBJ2-1; possibly TRBD1 for D (6 bases). Germline CDR1 LGHDT, CDR2 YNNKEL (reference sequence). The V and J ends lost 7 bases and 6 bases respectively, with 10 bases between them. The length of the CDR3 is 12 residues. In DNA, the CDR3 is TGTGCCAGCAACGCAGGGGCCAATGAGCAGTTCTTC. Protein: CASNAGANEQFF.

This sequence joins TRBV12-3 or TRBV12-4 and TRBJ1-6, with D perhaps TRBD1 (5 bases). The CDR3 covers 14 residues. Trimming left V 4 bases short and J 18 bases short, with 22 bases between. The CDR3 region is CASSSSPTTGRHHF. The CDR3 bases are TGTGCCAGCAGTTCCTCCCCAACAACAGGCCGGCACCACTTT.

The chain employs TRBV21-1 and TRBJ2-2; the table's D gene call, TRBD2, was not cross checked with the DNA. TRBV21-1 represents a pseudogene. This CDR3 spans 16 amino acids. CDR3 DNA: TGTGCCAGCAGCAAAGTTGAGCGGGTGAACACCGGGGAGCTGTTTTTT. It specifies CASSKVERVNTGELFF.

This rearrangement joins TRBV20-1 to TRBJ2-5, with D possibly being TRBD2 (6 bases). V was cut by 3 bases and J by 4 bases, with 18 bases left in between. The CDR3 spans 15 residues. The germline gives CDR1 DFQATT, CDR2 SNEGSKA (reference sequence). The CDR3 spells CSARRRVPDAETQYF. DNA for the CDR3: TGCAGTGCTAGGAGGAGGGTACCGGATGCAGAGACCCAGTACTTC.

This clonotype was observed a handful of times. This chain joins TRBV6-1 and TRBJ1-2, with 9 bases matching TRBD1. With 6 bases clipped from V and 4 bases from J, the junction kept 21 bases outside the gene matches. Germline lookup yields CDR1 MNHNS and CDR2 SASEGT. The CDR3 is made up of 19 amino acids. The CDR3: CASRRPPILRTGESYGYTF. In nucleotides, the CDR3 is TGTGCCAGCAGACGACCACCCATTCTAAGGACAGGGGAATCCTATGGCTACACCTTC.

As for this clonotype: One base away lies a much larger clone, so this may be a sequencing read error. The V gene is TRBV29-1, the J gene TRBJ2-3; 8 bases are a match to TRBD1. CDR1 and CDR2 from the germline V gene are SQVTM and ANQGSEA. The CDR3 is made up of 13 amino acids. The CDR3 DNA sequence: TGCAGCGCTCAGGAAACAGGGACAGGTACGCAGTATTTT. Its protein product is CSAQETGTGTQYF.

This clonotype was seen a few times. The chain combines TRBV6-5 with TRBJ2-5; D unclear. The germline V gene has CDR1 MNHEY and CDR2 SVGAGI. The ends were cut back, 5 bases at V and 4 bases at J, with 8 bases in the middle. This CDR3 region has 12 residues. As DNA, the CDR3 is TGTGCCAGCAGTATTGTCGGAGAGACCCAGTACTTC. This codes for CASSIVGETQYF.

The rearrangement links TRBV7-2 to TRBJ2-1; D is possibly TRBD1 or TRBD2 (6 bases each). The J call may be in error: the DNA end matches TRBJ2-7 better. The CDR3 has 14 amino acids. Germline CDR1 SGHTA, CDR2 FQGNSA. The CDR3 protein is CASTYGGSYNEQYF. CDR3 in DNA: TGTGCCAGCACCTACGGGGGCTCCTACAATGAGCAGTACTTC.

This clonotype was detected a few times. The chain carries TRBV4-1 and TRBJ2-5; 14 bases map to TRBD2. The germline V gene encodes CDR1 MGHRA and CDR2 YSYEKL. Trimming at V came to 3 bases and at J to 4 bases, leaving 7 bases not matched to a gene. This CDR3 spans 17 amino acids. The CDR3, as DNA: TGCGCCAGCAGCCAGACTAGCGGGGGGGCCCAGAGAGAGACCCAGTACTTC. Translation: CASSQTSGGAQRETQYF.

This clonotype showed up just a few times. The V call is TRBV20-1, the J call TRBJ2-4; 10 nucleotides agree with TRBD1. Germline assignment: CDR1 DFQATT and CDR2 SNEGSKA (reference sequence). This CDR3 is 17 amino acids long. V lost 6 bases to trimming and J lost 0 bases; unmatched junction nucleotides: 11. CDR3 in amino acids: CSATYRGQGVAKNIQYF. The CDR3 nucleotides read TGCAGTGCAACTTACCGAGGACAGGGGGTAGCCAAAAACATTCAGTACTTC.

The chain recombines TRBV11-2 with TRBJ2-3, with D possibly being TRBD2 (6 bases). V lost 5 bases and J 0 bases, leaving 33 bases between the germline ends. The CDR3 spans 22 residues. CDR1 and CDR2 (germline): SGHAT, FQNNGV. The CDR3 nucleotides are TGTGCCAGCAGCGCACGGGGGTCCGGGTTTCCCGCCCAAGTTCCTAGCACAGATACGCAGTATTTT. It encodes CASSARGSGFPAQVPSTDTQYF.